The clone carrying this T cell receptor beta chain turned up a few times. The antigen remains undetermined. The CDR3 runs to 14 residues. Germline values: CDR1 SGHVS, CDR2 FNYEAQ. With 3 bases removed from V and 2 bases from J, the gap between germline ends came to 9 bases. The data derive from a study of T-cell memory formation after mild COVID-19. Across the study: Clusters were largely donor specific.

Study-wide points: Detection of some responders pre-infection suggested pre-existing cross-reactive memory T cells participated. Day 15 to 85 contracting clones showed balanced CD4/CD8; day 15 to 37 expanders favored CD4+. Researchers report contracting CD4+ clones mostly in CM and EM, with CD8+ clones in EMRA.

TCRdb reprocessed the 5' RACE reads via MiXCR and lists one record per CDR3 protein. Among about 350,000 distinct CDR3 sequences listed, approximately 29% were seen once. This sequence joins TRBV7-6 and TRBJ2-3; D is unclear. The clonotype originates from an adult woman who had mild COVID-19 (a few samples of this study predate the infection). Cell type and time point are not known. Sequencing was done on a sample of PBMCs or a T cell subset sorted from them (not recorded which). DNA for the CDR3: TGTGCCAGCAGCTTGGTAGGAGTCACAGATACGCAGTATTTT. It yields the protein CASSLVGVTDTQYF.